This TCR beta chain was sequenced during a study of OX40 agonist ivuxolimab in advanced cancers. The CDR3 totals 13 residues. Germline CDR1 SGHRS, CDR2 YFSETQ. V was shortened by 0 bases and J by 7 bases, with 8 bases between the two germline ends. Here immunoSEQ multiplex PCR was the method, and the copy in TCRdb shows in-frame clones only, minus some. Of tens of thousands of clones listed, about 80% are singletons. This sequence joins TRBV5-1 and TRBJ2-1; D perhaps matches TRBD1 (5 bases). The input for sequencing was CD4+ or CD8+ T cells sorted from blood, taken in a trial of the OX40 agonist ivuxolimab. The clonotype comes from an adult with an advanced solid tumor such as melanoma, head and neck, liver or kidney cancer. The CDR3 DNA reads as TGCGCCAGCAGCTTGGGACAGTTAAATGAGCAGTTCTTC. It codes for CASSLGQLNEQFF.